Described below is a single TCR beta chain sequence and its context. The antigen is not known. There are 14 residues in the CDR3. With V trimmed by 4 bases and J by 2 bases, 5 bases remained unmatched. CDR1 and CDR2 (germline): SGHRS, YFSETQ. This entry is derived from a study of T cell responses to AZD1222 COVID-19 vaccine. Findings and caveats of the study: Samples come after the peak T cell response, not at day 14. Spike-specific TCR breadth and depth grew following two AZD1222 doses.

Clones were sequenced by immunoSEQ multiplex PCR, and TCRdb holds only the in-frame ones, with some missing. The sample holds 120,000 to 150,000 clones, 70% to 90% seen once. The sequence was collected from an adult in good health. The sequenced sample was peripheral blood, obtained on day 0 of AZD1222 vaccination. The chain carries TRBV5-1 and TRBJ2-7, with 8 bases aligning to TRBD1. CDR3 in DNA: TGCGCCAGCAGCCACGGACAGGGCGCCTACGAGCAGTACTTC. Its translation is CASSHGQGAYEQYF.